This T cell receptor (beta chain) is drawn from a study of stem cell transplantation in POMP-related autoinflammatory disease. Background on the study: DNA chimerism showed 100% graft donor engraftment of neutrophils and platelets through one year.

V was pared by 5 bases and J by 10 bases, with 14 bases between. The CDR3 totals 11 residues. Germline lookup yields CDR1 DFQATT and CDR2 SNEGSKA (reference sequence). Only in-frame clones appear in the TCRdb table, and some are missing; sequencing was by immunoSEQ multiplex PCR. The data hold tens of thousands of clones, with approximately 91% observed a single time. This chain links TRBV20-1 with TRBJ1-2, with D perhaps TRBD1 (6 bases). This TCR was sampled from a human patient with POMP-related autoinflammation and immune dysregulation (PRAID). Some T cells may possibly be graft donor cells. The starting material was CD4+ T cells from PBMCs, obtained after stem cell transplantation. CDR3 amino acids: CSAGGLSDYTF. The CDR3 bases are TGCAGTGCTGGGGGCCTGTCTGACTACACCTTC.